Included here is one T cell receptor (beta chain) sequence, with context. Germline lookup yields CDR1 MDHEN and CDR2 SYDVKM. The V end was cut by 7 bases, the J end by 2 bases, with 18 bases between. This CDR3 region has 16 residues. The entry originates in a study of technical replicates of blood from a handful of donors. Some clones are missing from TCRdb's copy, which holds only in-frame ones; the method was immunoSEQ multiplex PCR. The sample has more than 65,000 clones; around 97% are singletons. This receptor was obtained from a human donor in good health. The sample comprised T cells isolated from PBMCs. The chain joins TRBV28 to TRBJ2-1, with D perhaps TRBD1 (6 bases). The CDR3 DNA follows: TGTGCCAGCACCGCGCCCAAACAGGGCACCTACAATGAGCAGTTCTTC. This encodes CASTAPKQGTYNEQFF.